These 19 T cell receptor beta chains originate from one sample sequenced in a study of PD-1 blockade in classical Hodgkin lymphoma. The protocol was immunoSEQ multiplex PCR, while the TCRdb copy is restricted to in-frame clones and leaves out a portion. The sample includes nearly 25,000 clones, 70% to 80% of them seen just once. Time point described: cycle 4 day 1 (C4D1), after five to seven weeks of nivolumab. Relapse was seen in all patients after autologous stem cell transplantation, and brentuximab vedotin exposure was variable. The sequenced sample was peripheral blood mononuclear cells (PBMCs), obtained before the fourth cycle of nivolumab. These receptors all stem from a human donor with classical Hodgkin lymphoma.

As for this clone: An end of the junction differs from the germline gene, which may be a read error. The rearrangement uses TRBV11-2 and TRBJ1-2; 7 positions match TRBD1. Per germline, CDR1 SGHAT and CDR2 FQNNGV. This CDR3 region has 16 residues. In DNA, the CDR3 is TGTGCCAGCAGCCTAGAGCGGACAGGAAGGAACTATGGCTACACCTTC. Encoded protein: CASSLERTGRNYGYTF.

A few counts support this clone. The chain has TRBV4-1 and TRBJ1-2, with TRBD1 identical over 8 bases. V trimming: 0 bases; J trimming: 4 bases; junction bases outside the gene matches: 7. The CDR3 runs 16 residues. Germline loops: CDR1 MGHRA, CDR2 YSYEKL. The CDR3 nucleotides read TGCGCCAGCAGCCAAGAAGTAACGACAGGGGCCTATGGCTACACCTTC. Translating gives CASSQEVTTGAYGYTF.

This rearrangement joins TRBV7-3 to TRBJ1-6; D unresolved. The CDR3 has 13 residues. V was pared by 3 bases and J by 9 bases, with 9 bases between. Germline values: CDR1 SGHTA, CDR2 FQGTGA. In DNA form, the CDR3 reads TGTGCCAGCAGCTTCAGTTCTGGTTCACCCCTCCACTTT. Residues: CASSFSSGSPLHF.

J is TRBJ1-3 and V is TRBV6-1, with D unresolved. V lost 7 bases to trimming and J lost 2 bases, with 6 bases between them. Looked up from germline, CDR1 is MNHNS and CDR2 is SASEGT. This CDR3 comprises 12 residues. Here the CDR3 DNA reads TGTGCCAGCAACACCCCTGGAAACACCATATATTTT. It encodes CASNTPGNTIYF.

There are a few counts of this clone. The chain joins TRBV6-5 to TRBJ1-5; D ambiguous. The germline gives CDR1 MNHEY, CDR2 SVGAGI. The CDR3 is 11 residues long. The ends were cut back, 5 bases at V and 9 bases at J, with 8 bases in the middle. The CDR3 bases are TGTGCCAGCAGTGTTCGGCGGCCCCAGCATTTT. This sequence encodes CASSVRRPQHF.

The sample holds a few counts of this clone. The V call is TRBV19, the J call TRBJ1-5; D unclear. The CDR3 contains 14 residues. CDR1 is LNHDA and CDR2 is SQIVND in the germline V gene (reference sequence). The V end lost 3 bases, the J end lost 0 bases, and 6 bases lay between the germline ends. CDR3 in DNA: TGTGCCAGTAGTATGGATTATAGCAATCAGCCCCAGCATTTT. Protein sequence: CASSMDYSNQPQHF.

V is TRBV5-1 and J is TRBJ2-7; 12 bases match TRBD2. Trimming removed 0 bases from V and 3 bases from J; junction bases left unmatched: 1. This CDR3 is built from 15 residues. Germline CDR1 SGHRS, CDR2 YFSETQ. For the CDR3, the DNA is TGCGCCAGCAGCTTGGGACTAGCGGGGGACTACGAGCAGTACTTC. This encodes CASSLGLAGDYEQYF. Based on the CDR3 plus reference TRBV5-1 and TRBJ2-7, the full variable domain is KAGVTQTPRYLIKTRGQQVTLSCSPISGHRSVSWYQQTPGQGLQFLFEYFSETQRNKGNFPGRFSGRQFSNSRSEMNVSTLELGDSALYLCASSLGLAGDYEQYFGPGTRLTVT.

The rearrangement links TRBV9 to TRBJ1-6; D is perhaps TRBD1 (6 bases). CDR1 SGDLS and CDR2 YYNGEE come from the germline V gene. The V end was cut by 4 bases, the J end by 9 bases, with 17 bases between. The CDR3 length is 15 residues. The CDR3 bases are TGTGCCAGCAGCTCTCAGTCCAGGGGCGGTTCACCCCTCCACTTT. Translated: CASSSQSRGGSPLHF.

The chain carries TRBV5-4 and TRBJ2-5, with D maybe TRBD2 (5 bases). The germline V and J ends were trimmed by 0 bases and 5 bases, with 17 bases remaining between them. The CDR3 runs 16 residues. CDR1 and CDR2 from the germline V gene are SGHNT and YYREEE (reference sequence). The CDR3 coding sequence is TGTGCCAGCAGCTTGGGGAGGTCAAACCTTGGGGAGACCCAGTACTTC. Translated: CASSLGRSNLGETQYF.

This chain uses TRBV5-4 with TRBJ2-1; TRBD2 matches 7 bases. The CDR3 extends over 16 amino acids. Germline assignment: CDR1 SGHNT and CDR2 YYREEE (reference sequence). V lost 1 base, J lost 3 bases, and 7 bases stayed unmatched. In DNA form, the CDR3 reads TGTGCCAGCAGCTTGCGGGGCGGGGGTTACTACAATGAGCAGTTCTTC. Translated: CASSLRGGGYYNEQFF. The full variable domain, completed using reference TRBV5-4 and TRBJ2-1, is ETGVTQSPTHLIKTRGQQVTLRCSSQSGHNTVSWYQQALGQGPQFIFQYYREEENGRGNFPPRFSGLQFPNYSSELNVNALELDDSALYLCASSLRGGGYYNEQFFGPGTRLTVL.

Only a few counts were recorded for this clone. The CDR3 region has the DNA TGTGCCAGCAGCCCCTCGTGGGGTAATGAAAAACTGTTTTTT. Translation gives CASSPSWGNEKLFF. The chain joins TRBV9 to TRBJ1-4; no reliable D call. The CDR3 sequence is 14 residues long. Deletions cut 4 bases from V and 4 bases from J, with 11 bases between. CDR1 is SGDLS, CDR2 YYNGEE, per germline.

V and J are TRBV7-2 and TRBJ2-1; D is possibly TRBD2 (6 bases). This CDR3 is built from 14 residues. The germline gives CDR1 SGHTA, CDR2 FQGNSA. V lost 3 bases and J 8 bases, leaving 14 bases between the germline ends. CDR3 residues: CASSFSRGLYEQFF. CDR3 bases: TGTGCCAGCAGCTTTTCCCGGGGGTTGTATGAGCAGTTCTTC.

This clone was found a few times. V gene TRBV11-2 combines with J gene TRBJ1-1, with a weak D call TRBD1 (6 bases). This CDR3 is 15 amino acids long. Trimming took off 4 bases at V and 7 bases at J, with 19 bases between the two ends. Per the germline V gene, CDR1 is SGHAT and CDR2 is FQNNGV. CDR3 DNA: TGTGCCAGCAGCTCCCTACTGACAGGCCGGTATGAAGCTTTCTTT. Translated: CASSSLLTGRYEAFF.

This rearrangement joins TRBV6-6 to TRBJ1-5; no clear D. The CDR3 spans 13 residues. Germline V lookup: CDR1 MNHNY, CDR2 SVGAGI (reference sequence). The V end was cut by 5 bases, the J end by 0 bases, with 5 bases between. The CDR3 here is CASSHDSNQPQHF. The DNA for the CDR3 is TGTGCCAGCAGTCATGATAGCAATCAGCCCCAGCATTTT.

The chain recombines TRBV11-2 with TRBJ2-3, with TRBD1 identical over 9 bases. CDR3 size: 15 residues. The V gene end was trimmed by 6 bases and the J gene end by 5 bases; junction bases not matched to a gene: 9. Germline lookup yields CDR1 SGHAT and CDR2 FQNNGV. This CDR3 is CASSSYRGRGDTQYF. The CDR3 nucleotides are TGTGCCAGCAGTTCCTACAGGGGGCGGGGAGATACGCAGTATTTT. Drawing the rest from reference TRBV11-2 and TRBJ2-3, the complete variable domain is EAGVAQSPRYKIIEKRQSVAFWCNPISGHATLYWYQQILGQGPKLLIQFQNNGVVDDSQLPKDRFSAERLKGVDSTLKIQPAKLEDSAVYLCASSSYRGRGDTQYFGPGTRLTVL.

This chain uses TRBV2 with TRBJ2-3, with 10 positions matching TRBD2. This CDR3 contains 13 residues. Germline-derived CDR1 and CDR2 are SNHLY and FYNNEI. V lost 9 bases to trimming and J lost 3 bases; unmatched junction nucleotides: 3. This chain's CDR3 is CASLAGVTDTQYF. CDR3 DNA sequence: TGTGCCAGTCTAGCGGGGGTTACAGATACGCAGTATTTT.

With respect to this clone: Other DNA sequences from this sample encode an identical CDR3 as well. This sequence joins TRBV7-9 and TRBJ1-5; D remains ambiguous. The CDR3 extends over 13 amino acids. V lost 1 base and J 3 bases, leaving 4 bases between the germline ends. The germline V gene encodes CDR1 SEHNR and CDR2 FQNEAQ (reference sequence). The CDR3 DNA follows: TGTGCCAGCAGCTTAGAGGTCAATCAGCCCCAGCATTTT. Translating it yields CASSLEVNQPQHF.

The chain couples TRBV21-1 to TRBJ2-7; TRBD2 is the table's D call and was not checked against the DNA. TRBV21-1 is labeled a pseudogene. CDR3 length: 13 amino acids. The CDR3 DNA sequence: TGTGCCGGACTTAAGAGCGGGGACTACGAGCAGTACGTC. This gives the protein CAGLKSGDYEQYV.

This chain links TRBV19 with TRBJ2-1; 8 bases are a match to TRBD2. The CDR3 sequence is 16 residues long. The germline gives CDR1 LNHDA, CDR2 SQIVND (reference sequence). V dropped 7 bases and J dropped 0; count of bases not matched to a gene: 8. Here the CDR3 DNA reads TGTGCCAGTACTGAATTCGGGGGGGCCTCCTACAATGAGCAGTTCTTC. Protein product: CASTEFGGASYNEQFF.